This T cell receptor beta chain was recorded in a study of blood T cell repertoires in COVID-19. Per the original data handling: Reference gene primer amplification gave estimated nucleated cell counts. TCRdb's copy holds only in-frame clones and misses some; the assay was immunoSEQ multiplex PCR. V and J calls and clone size are copied from that table; D and trimming were computed from the DNA. Of around 230,000 clones in the sample, 84% were seen once. V dropped 5 bases and J dropped 2; count of bases not matched to a gene: 10. This CDR3 has 16 residues. Germline V gives CDR1 SGHNT, CDR2 YENEEA. This TCR came from a man aged 35-49 years who had recovered from COVID-19. The V and J genes are TRBV11-3 and TRBJ2-3; 7 nucleotides align to TRBD2. The sequenced material came from peripheral blood. This chain's CDR3 is CASSPRGGGTTDTQYF. The CDR3 nucleotides are TGTGCCAGCAGCCCCCGTGGGGGGGGAACCACAGATACGCAGTATTTT.